The present TCR beta chain was sequenced within a study of shared T cell receptors in the human thymus. Profiled with immunoSEQ multiplex PCR; TCRdb holds only in-frame clones, not every one. Of over 650,000 clones detected, 70% to 90% appear once; the ten largest clones hold roughly 0.0086%. The CDR3 runs to 16 residues. Germline loops: CDR1 MNHNY, CDR2 SVGAGI (reference sequence). V shed 5 bases, J shed 4 bases, and the junction held 12 bases outside the gene matches. This sample was shared with a second study, whose subject was human thymus T cells. Turning to that study: Thymic material originated from resections removed in the course of corrective heart surgery.

The TCR originated in a boy under two years old with a congenital heart defect. The gene calls are TRBV6-6 and TRBJ1-2; 8 bases agree with TRBD1. Sequencing was done on a sample of thymocytes. CDR3 sequence reads: CASSQQPGQACYGYTF. DNA of the CDR3: TGTGCCAGCAGTCAACAACCGGGACAGGCCTGCTATGGCTACACCTTC.